The 9 T cell receptor beta chains presented below share a single source sample, sequenced in a study of CD8 T cells in Susac syndrome. The RNA input was about 0.5 to 1 ug, and it was reverse transcribed with random hexamers. TCRdb processed the immunoSEQ multiplex PCR reads anew with MiXCR; each CDR3 protein has one entry. The table includes around 170,000 distinct CDR3 sequences, more than 85% detected once. The material sequenced was CD8+ T cells from PBMCs. Receptors originate from a human donor with Susac syndrome.

This clonotype turned up a few times. J is TRBJ1-3 and V is TRBV12-3 or TRBV12-4; D is unresolved. Trimming cost V 3 bases and J 4 bases, with 10 bases left between them. The CDR3 is 14 residues long. The CDR3 nucleotides read TGTGCCAGCAGTTTGAGTGATTCCGGAAACACCATATATTTT. It encodes CASSLSDSGNTIYF.

J is TRBJ2-2 and V is TRBV9; 7 nucleotides match TRBD2. The CDR3 length is 14 residues. Germline values: CDR1 SGDLS, CDR2 YYNGEE. V lost 6 bases, J lost 2 bases, and 4 bases stayed unmatched. The CDR3: CASTSGLNTGELFF. The CDR3 nucleotides read TGTGCCAGCACCTCGGGACTAAACACCGGGGAGCTGTTTTTT.

This clonotype was seen only once. The V and J genes are TRBV7-9 and TRBJ2-2, with 7 bases aligning to TRBD1. V lost 4 bases and J lost 11; bases outside the gene matches: 10. The CDR3 is 14 amino acids. In germline, CDR1 is SEHNR, CDR2 FQNEAQ (reference sequence). CDR3 protein: CASSSRTGAVELFF. The CDR3 DNA follows: TGTGCCAGCAGCTCTCGAACAGGGGCGGTCGAGCTGTTTTTT.

This clonotype was recorded only once. The rearrangement links TRBV19 to TRBJ2-1, with TRBD2 matching 9 bases. Germline V gene data show CDR1 as LNHDA and CDR2 as SQIVND (reference sequence). The CDR3 spans 15 residues. V gave up 7 bases and J gave up 4 bases; unmatched junction bases: 8. CDR3 nucleotide sequence: TGTGCCAGTACCCCTGGCGGGAGGGAATACAATGAGCAGTTCTTC. Encoded protein: CASTPGGREYNEQFF.

The chain joins TRBV15 to TRBJ1-1; TRBD1 is a possible D gene (6 bases). V was trimmed by 0 bases and J by 2 bases, leaving 7 bases between them. CDR1 is LNHNV and CDR2 is YYDKDF in the germline V gene (reference sequence). This CDR3 spans 14 amino acids. This CDR3 is CATSRDRGNTEAFF. DNA for the CDR3: TGTGCCACCAGCAGAGACAGGGGAAACACTGAAGCTTTCTTT. Using reference TRBV15 and TRBJ1-1 for the parts outside the CDR3, the full variable domain is DAMVIQNPRYQVTQFGKPVTLSCSQTLNHNVMYWYQQKSSQAPKLLFHYYDKDFNNEADTPDNFQSRRPNTSFCFLDIRSPGLGDTAMYLCATSRDRGNTEAFFGQGTRLTVV.

The V gene is TRBV15, the J gene TRBJ2-6; D is possibly TRBD1 (5 bases). The CDR3 length is 16 residues. V was cut by 2 bases and J by 4 bases, with 12 bases left in between. The V gene's germline CDR1 is LNHNV and CDR2 YYDKDF (reference sequence). The CDR3 region has the DNA TGTGCCACCAGCAGACCCAATGGGGCCGGGGCCAACGTCCTGACTTTC. Protein product: CATSRPNGAGANVLTF. Full variable domain (rest looked up from reference TRBV15 and TRBJ2-6): DAMVIQNPRYQVTQFGKPVTLSCSQTLNHNVMYWYQQKSSQAPKLLFHYYDKDFNNEADTPDNFQSRRPNTSFCFLDIRSPGLGDTAMYLCATSRPNGAGANVLTFGAGSRLTVL.

The rearrangement links TRBV11-2 to TRBJ2-7; TRBD1 aligns across 7 bases. Trimming removed 4 bases from V and 5 bases from J; junction bases left unmatched: 8. Germline CDR1 SGHAT, CDR2 FQNNGV. The CDR3 has 14 amino acids. This CDR3 reads CASSYDRASHEQYF. The CDR3 coding sequence is TGTGCCAGCAGCTACGACAGGGCTAGTCACGAGCAGTACTTC. Drawing the rest from reference TRBV11-2 and TRBJ2-7, the complete variable domain is EAGVAQSPRYKIIEKRQSVAFWCNPISGHATLYWYQQILGQGPKLLIQFQNNGVVDDSQLPKDRFSAERLKGVDSTLKIQPAKLEDSAVYLCASSYDRASHEQYFGPGTRLTVT.

CDR3 bases: TGCGCCAGCAGCCAAGCGGGGGCGGAACTTTATGGCTACACCTTC. This translates into CASSQAGAELYGYTF. This sequence joins TRBV4-1 and TRBJ1-2; D possibly corresponds to TRBD1 (6 bases). This CDR3 has 15 residues. V was cut by 1 base and J by 5 bases, with 14 bases left in between. Germline V gene data show CDR1 as MGHRA and CDR2 as YSYEKL.

This chain links TRBV20-1 with TRBJ1-6, with a possible D match to TRBD1 (6 bases). Germline V lookup: CDR1 DFQATT, CDR2 SNEGSKA (reference sequence). This CDR3 contains 14 residues. The germline V and J ends were trimmed by 3 bases and 10 bases, with 16 bases remaining between them. CDR3 amino acids: CSARTTGGLSPLHF. The CDR3 bases are TGCAGTGCTAGGACGACAGGCGGCTTGTCACCCCTCCACTTT.